A selection of T cell receptor beta chains follows, all from one sample in a study of Graves' ophthalmopathy and Graves' hyperthyroidism. TCRdb passed the multiplex PCR reads through MiXCR, listing each CDR3 protein once. The sample shows 500,000 to 700,000 distinct CDR3 sequences, roughly 20% of them seen only once. Material: peripheral blood. These receptors all come from a woman aged 18-29 years with stable Graves' hyperthyroidism. Some clones in this sample may be carry-over from other donors' samples. The CDR3 runs from the conserved cysteine through the conserved F or W. A D gene is named only where the DNA matches it firmly. Only some rows state a clone size, as once, few, many or a class for expanded clones.

>TRBJ2-7|TRBV20-1|many|TRBD2
CSATPLRGASYEQYF
TGCAGTGCCACGCCATTGCGGGGGGCCTCCTACGAGCAGTACTTC
>TRBJ2-2|TRBV12-3/TRBV12-4|-|TRBD1
CASSWTGSVTGELFF
TGTGCCAGCAGCTGGACAGGGTCGGTCACCGGGGAGCTGTTTTTT
>TRBJ1-1|TRBV27|many|-
CASSLAGPTWTEAFF
TGTGCCAGCAGTCTTGCAGGGCCTACCTGGACTGAAGCTTTCTTT
>TRBJ1-1|TRBV20-1|many|-
CSARNGHGTEAFF
TGCAGTGCTAGAAACGGACATGGGACTGAAGCTTTCTTT
>TRBJ1-2|TRBV20-1|few|-
CSARESWDNYGYTF
TGCAGTGCTAGAGAAAGTTGGGATAACTATGGCTACACCTTC
>TRBJ1-1|TRBV2|few|TRBD1
CASSEVRTGRTEAFF
TGTGCCAGCAGTGAAGTTAGGACAGGGCGGACTGAAGCTTTCTTT
>TRBJ1-1|TRBV2|few|-
CASSPRDEGTEAFF
TGTGCCAGCAGTCCGCGGGACGAGGGAACTGAAGCTTTCTTT
>TRBJ1-5|TRBV6-1|few|-
CASLPAQGYQPQHF
TGTGCCAGCCTCCCGGCCCAGGGGTATCAGCCCCAGCATTTT
>TRBJ1-1|TRBV6-1|many|TRBD1
CASSEGANTGGSAFF
TGTGCCAGCAGTGAAGGGGCGAACACAGGGGGCTCCGCTTTCTTT
>TRBJ1-5|TRBV6-2/TRBV6-3|many|TRBD1
CASSTGQGAQVPQHF
TGTGCCAGCAGCACGGGACAGGGGGCCCAAGTGCCCCAGCATTTT
>TRBJ1-1|TRBV6-2/TRBV6-3|many|TRBD1
CASSETGEAFF
TGTGCCAGCAGTGAGACAGGGGAAGCTTTCTTT
>TRBJ1-1|TRBV28|many|-
CASRTPQGIGTEAFF
TGTGCCAGCAGGACGCCGCAGGGGATCGGCACTGAAGCTTTCTTT
>TRBJ1-1|TRBV10-3|once|TRBD1
CAIGTGGTEAFF
TGTGCCATAGGGACAGGGGGAACTGAAGCTTTCTTT
>TRBJ2-7|TRBV28|many|TRBD2
CASSPVASGKGGEQYF
TGTGCCAGCAGTCCCGTTGCTAGCGGGAAGGGGGGCGAGCAGTACTTC
>TRBJ1-1|TRBV7-9|-|-
CASSLMGAVAEAFF
TGTGCCAGCAGCTTAATGGGGGCAGTCGCCGAAGCTTTCTTT
>TRBJ1-2|TRBV7-2|many|-
CASSHSPLSGYTF
TGTGCCAGCAGTCATTCACCCTTGAGTGGCTACACCTTC
>TRBJ2-2|TRBV24-1|many|TRBD1
CATSDPGTGGTGELFF
TGTGCCACCAGTGATCCCGGGACAGGGGGTACCGGGGAGCTGTTTTTT
>TRBJ1-2|TRBV20-1|many|-
CSARARDVGGYTF
TGCAGTGCTAGAGCTCGGGACGTGGGAGGCTACACCTTC
>TRBJ2-5|TRBV6-5|few|TRBD2
CASSSGTSGSVGQETQYF
TGTGCCAGCAGTTCCGGGACTAGCGGGAGCGTGGGGCAAGAGACCCAGTACTTC
>TRBJ2-7|TRBV6-1|many|TRBD1
CASSGTGSNEQYF
TGTGCCAGCTCCGGGACAGGGTCCAACGAGCAGTACTTC
>TRBJ2-7|TRBV28|many|TRBD2
CASRIAGARAYEQYF
TGTGCCAGCAGAATAGCGGGAGCTCGAGCCTACGAGCAGTACTTC
>TRBJ2-6|TRBV5-1|-|-
CASSAGHTGTSGANALTF
TGCGCCAGCAGCGCGGGACACACCGGGACATCGGGAGCCAACGCCCTGACTTTC
>TRBJ2-7|TRBV7-8|many|-
CASSSGAGSPGEQYF
TGTGCCAGCAGCTCCGGGGCAGGTTCCCCAGGGGAGCAGTACTTC
>TRBJ1-1|TRBV13|few|-
CASSLERGLNMNTEAFF
TGTGCCAGCAGCTTGGAACGGGGCCTAAACATGAACACTGAAGCTTTCTTT
>TRBJ2-7|TRBV29-1|many|-
CGAYESSYEQYF
TGCGGCGCCTACGAGAGCTCCTACGAGCAGTACTTC
>TRBJ2-7|TRBV6-1|-|TRBD2
CASSGASGYEQYF
TGTGCCAGCAGCGGTGCTAGCGGCTACGAGCAGTACTTC
>TRBJ1-3|TRBV6-2/TRBV6-3|-|TRBD1
CASTPQQGLGNTIYF
TGTGCCAGCACCCCTCAACAGGGGCTCGGAAACACCATATATTTT
>TRBJ2-2|TRBV5-1|many|TRBD2
CATRGASGKIVNTGELFF
TGCGCCACCCGCGGGGCTAGCGGGAAAATAGTAAACACCGGGGAGCTGTTTTTT
>TRBJ1-1|TRBV11-2|many|TRBD1
CASSPRTGIMLTEAFF
TGTGCCAGCAGCCCCCGGACAGGGATAATGCTCACTGAAGCTTTCTTT
>TRBJ2-6|TRBV4-2|few|-
CASSQLSQAGANVLTF
TGTGCCAGCAGCCAACTTTCACAGGCTGGGGCCAACGTCCTGACTTTC
>TRBJ1-6|TRBV10-3|many|TRBD1
CATRDRVKDSPLHF
TGTGCCACCAGGGACAGGGTGAAGGATTCACCCCTCCACTTT
>TRBJ1-2|TRBV20-1|many|TRBD1
CSGEGTDNYGYTF
TGCAGTGGAGAAGGGACAGATAACTATGGCTACACCTTC
>TRBJ2-1|TRBV7-2|-|TRBD2
CASSLAASGGNEQFF
TGTGCCAGCAGCTTAGCTGCTAGCGGGGGAAATGAGCAGTTCTTC
>TRBJ1-1|TRBV10-3|many|-
CAISVGGNTEAFF
TGTGCCATCAGTGTAGGAGGGAACACTGAAGCTTTCTTT
>TRBJ2-4|TRBV30|many|-
CAWRGIKGDIQYF
TGTGCCTGGAGGGGGATAAAGGGAGACATTCAGTACTTC
>TRBJ1-1|TRBV15|many|-
CATSPETLNTEAFF
TGTGCCACCAGCCCCGAAACACTGAACACTGAAGCTTTCTTT
>TRBJ2-7|TRBV20-1|few|TRBD2
CSATGLAGTRSYEQYF
TGCAGTGCTACCGGACTAGCGGGGACCCGCTCCTACGAGCAGTACTTC
>TRBJ2-7|TRBV12-3/TRBV12-4|-|TRBD2
CASSLSLLAGPLYEQYF
TGTGCCAGCAGTTTAAGTTTGCTAGCGGGACCGCTCTACGAACAGTACTTC
>TRBJ1-1|TRBV9|many|-
CASSVGLGAMNTEAFF
TGTGCCAGCAGCGTAGGTCTGGGTGCCATGAACACTGAAGCTTTCTTT
>TRBJ1-2|TRBV29-1|few|-
CSVGGSLNYGYTF
TGCAGCGTTGGGGGGTCCCTAAACTATGGCTACACCTTC
>TRBJ1-5|TRBV20-1|many|-
CSARDLGQTNQPQHF
TGCAGTGCTAGAGACCTGGGCCAGACTAATCAGCCCCAGCATTTT
>TRBJ2-3|TRBV6-1|many|-
CASSVGTSTDTQYF
TGTGCCAGCTCGGTCGGGACTAGCACAGATACGCAGTATTTT
>TRBJ2-7|TRBV7-6|few|TRBD2
CAGSAAGASTNHLYEQYF
TGTGCCGGCAGCGCAGCGGGGGCCAGTACCAATCACCTTTACGAGCAGTACTTC
>TRBJ1-5|TRBV20-1|few|TRBD1
CSAGENWRQGIRPQHF
TGCAGTGCTGGGGAAAATTGGCGACAGGGAATACGGCCCCAGCATTTT
>TRBJ2-7|TRBV11-2|-|-
CASSLGTEDYEQYF
TGTGCCAGCAGCCTCGGGACGGAGGATTACGAGCAGTACTTC
>TRBJ1-5|TRBV28|many|-
CASSLVAPMNSNQPQHF
TGTGCCAGCAGTTTAGTGGCCCCCATGAATAGCAATCAGCCCCAGCATTTT
>TRBJ1-1|TRBV30|many|-
CAWSVPVPRNTEAFF
TGTGCCTGGAGTGTACCTGTGCCAAGGAACACTGAAGCTTTCTTT
>TRBJ2-7|TRBV7-2|few|TRBD2
CASSLAGEGTQGYEQYF
TGTGCCAGCAGCTTAGCGGGGGAGGGGACCCAAGGCTACGAGCAGTACTTC
>TRBJ2-2|TRBV2|-|-
CANALGPNTGELFF
TGTGCCAATGCCCTAGGTCCGAACACCGGGGAGCTGTTTTTT
>TRBJ2-5|TRBV20-1|many|TRBD2
CSAMERGLADQETQYF
TGCAGTGCAATGGAGAGGGGACTAGCCGACCAAGAGACCCAGTACTTC
>TRBJ2-5|TRBV20-1|-|-
CSATGAQETLYF
TGCAGTGCTACCGGGGCCCAAGAGACCCTGTACTTC
>TRBJ2-7|TRBV5-1|many|TRBD1
CASSLAVTGGSEQYF
TGCGCCAGCAGCTTGGCGGTCACAGGGGGCAGCGAGCAGTACTTC
>TRBJ2-2|TRBV6-5|few|-
CASSYSPEGDYGGELFF
TGTGCCAGCAGTTACTCGCCAGAGGGAGATTATGGCGGGGAGCTGTTTTTT
>TRBJ2-4|TRBV7-2|-|TRBD2
CASSLGGLAGENIQYF
TGTGCCAGCAGCTTAGGGGGGCTAGCGGGGGAAAACATTCAGTACTTC
>TRBJ1-1|TRBV11-2|few|-
CASSLPRLIMNTEAFF
TGTGCCAGCAGCTTACCACGACTGATTATGAACACTGAAGCTTTCTTT
>TRBJ2-2|TRBV5-1|many|TRBD1
CASSGTTGFSGELFF
TGCGCCAGCAGCGGTACGACAGGGTTCTCCGGGGAGCTGTTTTTT
>TRBJ1-1|TRBV15|-|-
CATSRLEGNTEAFF
TGTGCCACCAGCAGATTGGAAGGAAACACTGAAGCTTTCTTT
>TRBJ2-5|TRBV3-1|-|-
CASIRFADLRGQETQYF
TGTGCCAGCATACGGTTTGCAGATCTTAGAGGCCAAGAGACCCAGTACTTC
>TRBJ1-5|TRBV6-1|-|-
CASDDRGHFSNQPQHF
TGTGCCAGCGACGACCGAGGGCACTTTAGCAATCAGCCCCAGCATTTT